This entry features one T cell receptor (beta chain) sequence. The antigen is not known. Clinical symptoms, serum thyroxine, TRAb, thyroid ultrasound and orbital computed tomography established diagnosis. This specimen belongs to a study of T cells in Graves' hyperthyroidism and ophthalmopathy. Notes on the study in general: In simple terms, a model built on 13 V-J features told ophthalmopathy apart from stable hyperthyroidism.

Germline CDR1 and CDR2: SQVTM and ANQGSEA. This CDR3 region has 12 residues. Researchers amplified the TCR beta CDR3 regions from RNA transcripts. TCR CDR3 underwent first-round RT-PCR with the HTBI primer set. One entry per CDR3 protein, called by TCRdb with MiXCR from the multiplex PCR reads. The sample contains nearly 750,000 distinct CDR3 sequences, about a third of which appear only once. This chain links TRBV29-1 with TRBJ2-5; maybe TRBD1 (5 bases). The J call may be in error: the DNA end matches TRBJ2-4 better. The receptor was isolated from a woman in her thirties or forties with Graves' hyperthyroidism. Sequenced material: blood. The CDR3 bases are TGCAGCGTTGAGCTGACAGCTGACATTCAGTACTTC. It specifies CSVELTADIQYF.